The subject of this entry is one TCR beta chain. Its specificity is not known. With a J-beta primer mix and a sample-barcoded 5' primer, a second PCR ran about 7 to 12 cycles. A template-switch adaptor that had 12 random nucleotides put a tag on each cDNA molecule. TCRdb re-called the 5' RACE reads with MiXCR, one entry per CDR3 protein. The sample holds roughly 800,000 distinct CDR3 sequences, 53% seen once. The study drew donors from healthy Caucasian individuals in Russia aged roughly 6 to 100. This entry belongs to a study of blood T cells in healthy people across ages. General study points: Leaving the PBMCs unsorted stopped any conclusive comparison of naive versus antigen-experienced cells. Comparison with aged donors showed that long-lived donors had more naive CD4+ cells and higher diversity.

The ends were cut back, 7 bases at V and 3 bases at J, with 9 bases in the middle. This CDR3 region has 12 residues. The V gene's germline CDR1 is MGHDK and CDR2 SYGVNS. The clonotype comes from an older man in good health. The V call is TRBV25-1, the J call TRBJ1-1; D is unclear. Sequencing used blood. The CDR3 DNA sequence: TGTGCCAGCATTGCCGGGGACACTGAAGCTTTCTTT. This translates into CASIAGDTEAFF.